This T cell receptor (beta chain) was captured by sequencing in a study of multiple sclerosis patients with progressive multifocal leukoencephalopathy. Sequencing was at survey level. Libraries were prepared by immunoSEQ multiplex PCR; TCRdb keeps only in-frame clonotypes and omits some of them. This sample has under 30,000 clones, with 91% found just once. Germline CDR1 reads LGHNA; CDR2 reads YSLEER. The germline V and J ends were trimmed by 0 bases and 7 bases, with 10 bases remaining between them. CDR3 size: 14 residues. Time point indicated: approximately 11 months of natalizumab therapy. V is TRBV4-3 and J is TRBJ2-1; D ambiguous. Specimen: PBMCs, collected from a patient treated with natalizumab. The clonotype originates from a man aged 30-40 years with multiple sclerosis. The CDR3 nucleotides read TGCGCCAGCAGCCAAGAGCTGGGATGGAATGAGCAGTTCTTC. It specifies CASSQELGWNEQFF.